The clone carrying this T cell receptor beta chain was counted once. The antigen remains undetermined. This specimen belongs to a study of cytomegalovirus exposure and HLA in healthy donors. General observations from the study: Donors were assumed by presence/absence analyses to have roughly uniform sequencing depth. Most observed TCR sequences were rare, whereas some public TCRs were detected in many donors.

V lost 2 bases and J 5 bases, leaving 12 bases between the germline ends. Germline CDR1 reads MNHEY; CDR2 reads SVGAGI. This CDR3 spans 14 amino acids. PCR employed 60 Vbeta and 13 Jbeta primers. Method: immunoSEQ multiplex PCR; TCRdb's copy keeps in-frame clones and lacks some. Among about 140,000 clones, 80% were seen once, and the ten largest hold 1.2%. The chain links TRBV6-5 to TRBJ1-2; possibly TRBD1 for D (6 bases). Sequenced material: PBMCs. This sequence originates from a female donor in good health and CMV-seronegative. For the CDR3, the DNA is TGTGCCAGCAGTTACGATGGGGGCCTTTATGGCTACACCTTC. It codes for CASSYDGGLYGYTF.